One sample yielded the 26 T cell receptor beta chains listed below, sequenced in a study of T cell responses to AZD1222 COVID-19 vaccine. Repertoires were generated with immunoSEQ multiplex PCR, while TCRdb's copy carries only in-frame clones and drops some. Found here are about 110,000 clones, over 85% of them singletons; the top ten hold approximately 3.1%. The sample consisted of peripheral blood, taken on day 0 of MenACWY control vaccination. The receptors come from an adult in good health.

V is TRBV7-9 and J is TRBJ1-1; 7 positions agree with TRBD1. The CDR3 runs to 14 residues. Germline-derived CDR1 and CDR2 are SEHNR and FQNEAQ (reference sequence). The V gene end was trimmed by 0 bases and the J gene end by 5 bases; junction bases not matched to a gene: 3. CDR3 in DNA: TGTGCCAGCAGCTTAGCGACAGGGCAAACTGAAGCTTTCTTT. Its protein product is CASSLATGQTEAFF. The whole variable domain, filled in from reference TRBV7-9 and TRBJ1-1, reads DTGVSQNPRHKITKRGQNVTFRCDPISEHNRLYWYRQTLGQGPEFLTYFQNEAQLEKSRLLSDRFSAERPKGSFSTLEIQRTEQGDSAMYLCASSLATGQTEAFFGQGTRLTVV.

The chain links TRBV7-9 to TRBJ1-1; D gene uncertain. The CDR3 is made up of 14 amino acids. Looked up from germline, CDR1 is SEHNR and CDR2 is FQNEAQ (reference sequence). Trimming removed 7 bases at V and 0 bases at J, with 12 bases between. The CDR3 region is CASNPVGVNTEAFF. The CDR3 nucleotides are TGTGCCAGCAACCCCGTGGGAGTGAACACTGAAGCTTTCTTT.

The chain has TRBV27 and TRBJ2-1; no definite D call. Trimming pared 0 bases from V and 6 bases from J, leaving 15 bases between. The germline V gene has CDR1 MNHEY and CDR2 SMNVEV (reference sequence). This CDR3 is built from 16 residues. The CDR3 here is CASSLSISPRPNEQFF. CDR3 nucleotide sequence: TGTGCCAGCAGTTTATCGATTTCTCCCAGACCCAATGAGCAGTTCTTC.

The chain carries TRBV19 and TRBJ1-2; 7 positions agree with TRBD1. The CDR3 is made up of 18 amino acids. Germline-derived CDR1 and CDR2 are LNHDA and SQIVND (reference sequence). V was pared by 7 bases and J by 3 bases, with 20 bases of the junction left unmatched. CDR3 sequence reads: CASTQSRGGSDGHYGYTF. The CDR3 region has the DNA TGTGCCAGTACCCAATCCAGGGGGGGGTCAGACGGGCACTATGGCTACACCTTC.

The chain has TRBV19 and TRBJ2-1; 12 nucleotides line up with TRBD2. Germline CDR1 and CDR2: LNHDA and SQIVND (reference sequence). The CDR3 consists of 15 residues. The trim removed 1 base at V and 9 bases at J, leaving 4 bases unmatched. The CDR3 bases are TGTGCCAGTAGTATAGGGGCTAGCGGGGGGGCTGAGCAGTTCTTC. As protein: CASSIGASGGAEQFF.

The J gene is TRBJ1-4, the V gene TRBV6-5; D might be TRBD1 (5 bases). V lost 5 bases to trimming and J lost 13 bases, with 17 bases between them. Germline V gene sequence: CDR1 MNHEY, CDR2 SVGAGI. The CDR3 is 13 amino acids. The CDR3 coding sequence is TGTGCCAGCAGTCGGGTTCCGTCTGGGGGACTGTTTTTT. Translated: CASSRVPSGGLFF.

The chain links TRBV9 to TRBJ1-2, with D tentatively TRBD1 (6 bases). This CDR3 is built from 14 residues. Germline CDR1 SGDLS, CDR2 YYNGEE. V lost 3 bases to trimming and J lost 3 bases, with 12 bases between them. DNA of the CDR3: TGTGCCAGCAGCGCCAACGGGGGCGACTATGGCTACACCTTC. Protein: CASSANGGDYGYTF.

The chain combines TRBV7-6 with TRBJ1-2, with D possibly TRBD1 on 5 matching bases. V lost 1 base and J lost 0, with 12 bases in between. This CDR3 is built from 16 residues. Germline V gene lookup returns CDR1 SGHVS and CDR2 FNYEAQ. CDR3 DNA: TGTGCCAGCAGCTTAGAGGTGGCGGGGGCTAACTATGGCTACACCTTC. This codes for CASSLEVAGANYGYTF.

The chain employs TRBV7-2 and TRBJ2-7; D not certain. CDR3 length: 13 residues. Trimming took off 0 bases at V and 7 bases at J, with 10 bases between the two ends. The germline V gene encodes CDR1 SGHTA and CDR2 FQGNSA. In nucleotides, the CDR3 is TGTGCCAGCAGCTTAGCCACAGCAAAAGAGCAGTACTTC. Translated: CASSLATAKEQYF.

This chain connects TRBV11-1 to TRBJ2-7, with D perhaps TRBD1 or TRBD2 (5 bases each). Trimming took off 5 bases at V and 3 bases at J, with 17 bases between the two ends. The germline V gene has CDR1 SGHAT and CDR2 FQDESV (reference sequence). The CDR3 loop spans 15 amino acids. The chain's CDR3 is CASSPPGPLSYEQYF. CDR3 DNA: TGTGCCAGCAGCCCCCCGGGGCCCCTAAGCTACGAGCAGTACTTC.

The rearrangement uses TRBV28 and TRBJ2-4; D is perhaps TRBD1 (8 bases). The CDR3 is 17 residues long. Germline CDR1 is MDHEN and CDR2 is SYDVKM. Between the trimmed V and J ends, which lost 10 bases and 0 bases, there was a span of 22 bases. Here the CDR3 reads CAINLQGAGVAKNIQYF. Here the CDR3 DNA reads TGTGCCATCAATCTTCAGGGGGCGGGGGTAGCCAAAAACATTCAGTACTTC.

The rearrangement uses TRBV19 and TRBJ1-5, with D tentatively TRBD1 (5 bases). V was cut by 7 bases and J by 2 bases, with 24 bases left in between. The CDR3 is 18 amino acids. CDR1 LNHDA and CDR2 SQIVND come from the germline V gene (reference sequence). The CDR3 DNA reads TGTGCCAGTACCATCGTCCCAGCGCAGGGTAGGGGCAATCAGCCCCAGCATTTT. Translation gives CASTIVPAQGRGNQPQHF.

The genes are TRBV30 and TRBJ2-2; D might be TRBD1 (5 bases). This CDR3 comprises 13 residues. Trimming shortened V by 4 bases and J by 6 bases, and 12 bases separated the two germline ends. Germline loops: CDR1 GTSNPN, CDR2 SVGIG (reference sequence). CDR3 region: CAWTPTASGELFF. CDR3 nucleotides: TGTGCCTGGACTCCGACAGCGTCCGGGGAGCTGTTTTTT.

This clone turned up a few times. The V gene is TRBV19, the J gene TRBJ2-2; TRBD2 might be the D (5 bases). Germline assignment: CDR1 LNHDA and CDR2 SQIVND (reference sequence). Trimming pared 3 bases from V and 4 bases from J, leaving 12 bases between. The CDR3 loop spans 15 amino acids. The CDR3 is CASSMVVGSTGELFF. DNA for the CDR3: TGTGCCAGTAGTATGGTGGTAGGGAGCACCGGGGAGCTGTTTTTT.

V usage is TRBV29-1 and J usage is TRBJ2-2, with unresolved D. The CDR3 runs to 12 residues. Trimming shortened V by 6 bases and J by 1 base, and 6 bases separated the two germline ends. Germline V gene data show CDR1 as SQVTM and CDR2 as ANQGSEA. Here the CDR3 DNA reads TGCAGCGTCAACGGGAACACCGGGGAGCTGTTTTTT. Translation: CSVNGNTGELFF.

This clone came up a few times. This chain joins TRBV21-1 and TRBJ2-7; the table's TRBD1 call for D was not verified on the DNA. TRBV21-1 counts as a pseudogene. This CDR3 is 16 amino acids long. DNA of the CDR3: TGTGCCAGCAGCAAAAAAAGACTTAGGTCAGGGGACGAGCAGTACTTC. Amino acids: CASSKKRLRSGDEQYF.

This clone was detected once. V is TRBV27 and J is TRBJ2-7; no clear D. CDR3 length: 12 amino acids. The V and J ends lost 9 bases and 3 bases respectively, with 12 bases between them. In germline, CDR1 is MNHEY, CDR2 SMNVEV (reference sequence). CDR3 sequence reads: CARTDGNYEQYF. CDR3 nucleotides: TGTGCCAGAACGGACGGAAACTACGAGCAGTACTTC.

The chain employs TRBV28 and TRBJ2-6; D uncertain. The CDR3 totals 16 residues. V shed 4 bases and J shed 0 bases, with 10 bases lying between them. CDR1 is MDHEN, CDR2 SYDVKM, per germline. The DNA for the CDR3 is TGTGCCAGCAGTTCGAACCCAGCCTCTGGGGCCAACGTCCTGACTTTC. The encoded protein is CASSSNPASGANVLTF.

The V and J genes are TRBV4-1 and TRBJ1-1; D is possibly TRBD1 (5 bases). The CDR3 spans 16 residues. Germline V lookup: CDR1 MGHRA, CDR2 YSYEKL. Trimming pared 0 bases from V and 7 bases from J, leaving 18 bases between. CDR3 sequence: CASSQEGGGGISEAFF. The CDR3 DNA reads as TGCGCCAGCAGCCAAGAGGGCGGCGGGGGGATCAGTGAAGCTTTCTTT.

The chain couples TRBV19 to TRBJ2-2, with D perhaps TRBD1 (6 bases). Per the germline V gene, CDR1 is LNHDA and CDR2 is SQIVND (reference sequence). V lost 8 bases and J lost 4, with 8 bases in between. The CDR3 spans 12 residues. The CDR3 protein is CASEDSTGELFF. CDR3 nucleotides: TGTGCCAGTGAGGACAGCACCGGGGAGCTGTTTTTT.

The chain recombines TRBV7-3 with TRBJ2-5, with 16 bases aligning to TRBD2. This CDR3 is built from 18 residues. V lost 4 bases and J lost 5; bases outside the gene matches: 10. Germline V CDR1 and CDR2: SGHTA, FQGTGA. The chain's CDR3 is CASSSWGLAGGPRETQYF. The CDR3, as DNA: TGTGCCAGCAGCTCATGGGGACTAGCGGGGGGGCCGAGGGAGACCCAGTACTTC.

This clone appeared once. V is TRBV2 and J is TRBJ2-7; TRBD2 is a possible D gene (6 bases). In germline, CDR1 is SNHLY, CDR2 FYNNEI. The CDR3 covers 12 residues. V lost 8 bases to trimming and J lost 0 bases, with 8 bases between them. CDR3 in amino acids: CASRDSSYEQYF. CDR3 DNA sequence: TGTGCCAGCCGGGACTCCTCCTACGAGCAGTACTTC.

The CDR3 reads CAITARQGVGYTF. The CDR3 DNA reads as TGTGCCATCACCGCCAGACAGGGCGTTGGCTACACCTTC. The chain is built from TRBV10-3 and TRBJ1-2; TRBD1 matches 7 bases. J was trimmed by 7 bases and V by 7 bases; bases with no gene match: 9. This CDR3 is built from 13 residues. Germline CDR1 is ENHRY and CDR2 is SYGVKD.

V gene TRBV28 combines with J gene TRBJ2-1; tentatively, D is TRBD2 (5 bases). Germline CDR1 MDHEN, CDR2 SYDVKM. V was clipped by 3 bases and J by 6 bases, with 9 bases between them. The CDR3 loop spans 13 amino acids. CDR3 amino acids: CASSFPGSNEQFF. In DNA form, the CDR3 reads TGTGCCAGCAGTTTCCCTGGGAGCAATGAGCAGTTCTTC.

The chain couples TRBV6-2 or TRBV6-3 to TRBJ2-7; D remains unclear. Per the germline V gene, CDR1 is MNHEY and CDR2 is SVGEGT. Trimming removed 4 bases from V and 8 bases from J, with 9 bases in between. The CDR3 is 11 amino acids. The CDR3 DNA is TGTGCCAGCAGTTCCGCCTCCCAGCAGTACTTC. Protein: CASSSASQQYF.

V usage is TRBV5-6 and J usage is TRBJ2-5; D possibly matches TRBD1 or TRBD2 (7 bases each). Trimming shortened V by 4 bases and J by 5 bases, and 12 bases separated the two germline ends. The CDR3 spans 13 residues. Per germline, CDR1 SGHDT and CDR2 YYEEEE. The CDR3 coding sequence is TGTGCCAGCAGCCCAGGGGGGGCGGAGACCCAGTACTTC. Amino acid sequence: CASSPGGAETQYF.